This T cell receptor (beta chain) appears in the sequencing data of a study of identical twins. This clonotype was seen a handful of times. Its antigen is as yet unknown. Every one of the donors was a healthy Caucasian. The CDR3 is made up of 13 amino acids. Germline values: CDR1 LGHNA, CDR2 YSLEER. V lost 8 bases, J lost 2 bases, and 9 bases lay in between. Template switching introduced a universal primer site, and the cDNA bore unique molecular identifiers. TCRdb redid the calling of the 5' RACE reads with MiXCR, one entry per CDR3 protein. Seen here are a few hundred thousand distinct CDR3 sequences, around 9.6% observed once, and the top ten hold more than 2.5%. Findings and limits, study-wide: Conclusions relied on cross-sectional statistical analysis, not following the same donors. Out-of-frame alpha sequences shared by twins showed excess low generation probability.

The same specimen was also included in a second study, on yellow fever vaccine responses in identical twins.

Sequenced sample: PBMCs. The chain combines TRBV4-3 with TRBJ2-2, with D possibly matching TRBD2 (6 bases). This TCR was sampled from a woman between 18 and 29 years old in good health. Here the CDR3 DNA reads TGCGCCAGCGCGGGACGAAACACCGGGGAGCTGTTTTTT. As protein: CASAGRNTGELFF.